These T cell receptor beta chains were read from a single sample in a study of blood T cell repertoires in COVID-19. TCRdb's copy holds only in-frame clones and misses some; the assay was immunoSEQ multiplex PCR. The sample carries about 97,000 clones, approximately 86% recorded once. Specimen: peripheral blood. The receptors shown here come from a man aged 50-60 years with COVID-19, enrolled during active disease. CDR3s include the opening cysteine and the closing phenylalanine or tryptophan. Fields, in order: V gene, CDR3 length, J gene, CDR3 protein.

>TRBV28|16|TRBJ2-2
CASSLSGREDTGELFF
>TRBV27|13|TRBJ1-1
CASRDTLNTEAFF
>TRBV19|16|TRBJ2-1
CASRNPQGALDNEQFF
>TRBV18|12|TRBJ1-5
CASSEGGQPQHF
>TRBV12-3/TRBV12-4|13|TRBJ1-5
CASSLGRDRARHF
>TRBV4-3|17|TRBJ2-7
CASSQDEGQGASYEQYF
>TRBV4-2|12|TRBJ1-3
CASSQDQNTIYF
>TRBV5-4|13|TRBJ1-2
CASSLGRETRYTF
>TRBV19|15|TRBJ1-5
CASSILAVSNQPQHF
>TRBV2|13|TRBJ1-5
CASQVGGNQPQHF
>TRBV4-3|17|TRBJ1-2
CASSPILSTEGAYGYTF
>TRBV5-1|14|TRBJ1-4
CASSPTGRGEKLFF
>TRBV4-2|19|TRBJ1-1
CASSQEPWGAGVINTEAFF
>TRBV2|13|TRBJ1-1
CASSRLENTEAFF
>TRBV9|16|TRBJ1-2
CASSAAGGTANYGYTF
>TRBV6-5|13|TRBJ2-1
CASSYMRGNEQFF
>TRBV15|16|TRBJ2-2
CATSDKTGVNTGELFF
>TRBV4-1|17|TRBJ1-5
CASSQEMGQGSNQPQHF
>TRBV2|17|TRBJ2-1
CASSVTGTPSSYNEQFF
>TRBV2|15|TRBJ1-4
CASRQGAQPNEKLFF
>TRBV19|16|TRBJ1-2
CASSSGRTVFSGGYTF
>TRBV6-6|15|TRBJ2-7
CASRPQGAPLYEQYF
>TRBV5-5|15|TRBJ1-2
CASSLDRGRDYGYTF